Below are 5 T cell receptor beta chains sequenced from a single sample in a study of blood T cell repertoires in COVID-19. Here immunoSEQ multiplex PCR was the method, and the copy in TCRdb shows in-frame clones only, minus some. Altogether roughly 290,000 clones are present, roughly 90% being singletons, with the ten largest covering under 7%. Material: peripheral blood. These receptors were obtained from a woman between 25 and 40 years old with COVID-19, enrolled during active disease.

The chain recombines TRBV19 with TRBJ2-7; no clear D gene. V was trimmed by 5 bases and J by 5 bases, leaving 16 bases between them. Per the germline V gene, CDR1 is LNHDA and CDR2 is SQIVND (reference sequence). This CDR3 is 14 amino acids long. The CDR3 spells CASSPFGTAHEQYF. CDR3 DNA: TGTGCCAGTAGTCCCTTCGGCACAGCCCACGAGCAGTACTTC.

This chain links TRBV15 with TRBJ2-3; 11 nucleotides line up with TRBD1. V gave up 7 bases and J gave up 4 bases; unmatched junction bases: 4. The CDR3 covers 14 residues. Germline V gives CDR1 LNHNV, CDR2 YYDKDF (reference sequence). CDR3 amino acids: CATMGGQGADTQYF. In nucleotides, the CDR3 is TGTGCCACCATGGGGGGACAGGGGGCAGATACGCAGTATTTT.

The V and J genes are TRBV9 and TRBJ1-4; D may be TRBD1 (5 bases). Germline CDR1 reads SGDLS; CDR2 reads YYNGEE. Deletions cut 2 bases from V and 0 bases from J, with 11 bases between. The CDR3 has 16 residues. The DNA for the CDR3 is TGTGCCAGCAGCGTCTTCGACAGTGCAACTAATGAAAAACTGTTTTTT. Translating gives CASSVFDSATNEKLFF.

This rearrangement joins TRBV5-1 to TRBJ2-3; 7 bases match TRBD1. Germline lookup yields CDR1 SGHRS and CDR2 YFSETQ. The V segment lost 4 bases and the J segment 2 bases; nucleotides outside the gene matches: 4. CDR3 length: 14 amino acids. CDR3 sequence (DNA): TGCGCCAGCAGCGTGGGACAGATCACAGATACGCAGTATTTT. Residues: CASSVGQITDTQYF.

This clone was counted a single time. The V and J genes are TRBV7-9 and TRBJ1-6; 7 positions match TRBD1. The CDR3 is 15 residues long. V was pared by 6 bases and J by 7 bases, with 9 bases of the junction left unmatched. Germline lookup yields CDR1 SEHNR and CDR2 FQNEAQ (reference sequence). Here the CDR3 reads CASRRTGDGNSPLHF. The CDR3 DNA is TGTGCCAGCAGAAGAACAGGGGACGGGAATTCACCCCTCCACTTT.